Listed below are T cell receptor beta chains from one sample, sequenced in a study of CD8 T cells in ankylosing spondylitis. A single record per CDR3 protein comes from TCRdb applying MiXCR to the 5' RACE reads. The data show about 840,000 distinct CDR3 sequences, with 10% to 15% seen just once and approximately 0.46% held by the top ten. Sequencing was carried out using blood, either unsorted or a sorted T cell fraction (not recorded which). These TCRs come from a male donor with ankylosing spondylitis. Each CDR3 is given with its conserved first and last residue. A D gene is named only where the DNA matches it firmly. Not all rows give a size; the values are once, few, many and, for expanded clones, a class.

J gene | V gene | clone size | D gene | CDR3 protein | CDR3 DNA
TRBJ1-5 | TRBV10-3 | NA | TRBD1 | CAISVDRVGNQPQHF | TGTGCCATCAGTGTCGACAGGGTAGGAAATCAGCCCCAGCATTTT
TRBJ1-1 | TRBV18 | once | NA | CASSFQTALRTEAFF | TGTGCCAGCTCGTTCCAGACAGCTTTGAGGACTGAAGCTTTCTTT
TRBJ1-2 | TRBV20-1 | many | NA | CSASGDPLRGYTF | TGCAGTGCTAGTGGGGACCCCCTCAGGGGCTACACCTTC
TRBJ2-7 | TRBV25-1 | NA | TRBD1 | CASNPGTGLSYEQYF | TGTGCCAGCAATCCCGGGACAGGCTTATCCTACGAGCAGTACTTC
TRBJ2-1 | TRBV15 | many | NA | CATSREQGYYNEQFF | TGTGCCACCAGCAGAGAACAGGGTTACTACAATGAGCAGTTCTTC
TRBJ2-1 | TRBV29-1 | few | NA | CSAARGFYNEQFF | TGCAGCGCCGCACGCGGTTTCTACAATGAGCAGTTCTTC
TRBJ1-2 | TRBV10-3 | many | NA | CAISESRNDYGYTF | TGTGCCATCAGTGAGTCTCGGAATGACTATGGCTACACCTTC
TRBJ2-7 | TRBV7-2 | few | NA | CASSPVSTALSYEQYF | TGTGCCAGCAGCCCCGTCTCGACAGCCCTCTCCTACGAGCAGTACTTC
TRBJ1-5 | TRBV20-1 | NA | NA | CSASLADQPQHF | TGCAGTGCTAGCCTGGCAGATCAGCCCCAGCATTTT
TRBJ2-1 | TRBV10-2 | NA | TRBD2 | CASSGFGTSGLSRYNEQFF | TGCGCCAGCAGTGGTTTTGGGACTAGCGGGCTCTCCCGCTACAATGAGCAGTTCTTC
TRBJ2-2 | TRBV9 | few | TRBD2 | CASSLTGGLAENTGELFF | TGTGCCAGCAGTTTAACTGGAGGACTAGCGGAGAACACCGGGGAGCTGTTTTTT